The 10 T cell receptor beta chains given below trace back to one sample, sequenced in a study of CD8 T cells in ankylosing spondylitis. Each CDR3 protein is one row after TCRdb ran MiXCR on the 5' RACE reads. The repertoire holds 150,000 to 200,000 distinct CDR3 sequences, roughly 10% seen once, with 25% to 30% in the top ten. The sequenced sample consisted of blood, either unsorted or a sorted T cell fraction (not recorded which). These receptors were obtained from a male donor with ankylosing spondylitis or in good health (not recorded which).

This clonotype turned up a few times. The V and J genes are TRBV2 and TRBJ2-7; no definite D call. V was trimmed by 7 bases and J by 2 bases, leaving 12 bases between them. The CDR3 has 13 amino acids. Per the germline V gene, CDR1 is SNHLY and CDR2 is FYNNEI. In DNA, the CDR3 is TGTGCCAGCAATCAGGAAGTCGCCTACGAGCAGTACTTC. Its translation: CASNQEVAYEQYF.

This clonotype was seen at least ten times. The V call is TRBV5-1, the J call TRBJ2-7; D unresolved. Looked up from germline, CDR1 is SGHRS and CDR2 is YFSETQ. The V end was cut by 0 bases, the J end by 3 bases, with 10 bases between. The CDR3 spans 14 residues. CDR3 coding DNA: TGCGCCAGCAGCTTGGAGGCCACCGACTACGAGCAGTACTTC. This translates into CASSLEATDYEQYF.

This clonotype occurred a few times. Compared with germline, one end of the junction differs, possibly owing to a read error. The chain uses TRBV7-9 and TRBJ1-3; D is uncertain. This CDR3 region has 12 residues. Per germline, CDR1 SEHNR and CDR2 FQNEAQ (reference sequence). The CDR3 reads CASSPNLGHRDF. In DNA, the CDR3 is TGTGCCAGCAGCCCCAACTTAGGTCATAGAGATTTT.

This clonotype was seen ten or more times. The chain combines TRBV19 with TRBJ1-5, with 10 nucleotides matching TRBD1. This CDR3 contains 18 residues. V was pared by 7 bases and J by 1 base, with 13 bases of the junction left unmatched. Germline V gene lookup returns CDR1 LNHDA and CDR2 SQIVND (reference sequence). CDR3 bases: TGTGCCAGTACTCCGACAGGGGGCGGGATAAAAAGCAATCAGCCCCAGCATTTT. This gives the protein CASTPTGGGIKSNQPQHF. The variable domain in full, completed from reference TRBV19 and TRBJ1-5, reads DGGITQSPKYLFRKEGQNVTLSCEQNLNHDAMYWYRQDPGQGLRLIYYSQIVNDFQKGDIAEGYSVSREKKESFPLTVTSAQKNPTAFYLCASTPTGGGIKSNQPQHFGDGTRLSIL.

This clonotype was seen repeatedly, ten times or more. The chain couples TRBV2 to TRBJ2-1; 13 bases are shared with TRBD2. Germline V gene sequence: CDR1 SNHLY, CDR2 FYNNEI. Trimming took 6 bases from V and 6 from J; bases not matched to a gene: 8. The CDR3 has 16 amino acids. The CDR3 DNA reads TGTGCCAGCAGCTGGGGACTAGCGGGATCAAGCAATGAGCAGTTCTTC. The encoded protein is CASSWGLAGSSNEQFF.

This clonotype was detected ten times or more. The V gene is TRBV4-3, the J gene TRBJ2-2; no firm D call. This CDR3 has 14 amino acids. The V gene lost 1 base and the J gene lost 6 bases, with 9 bases spanning the gap. Germline V lookup: CDR1 LGHNA, CDR2 YSLEER. Here the CDR3 reads CASSQVGWAGELFF. The DNA of the CDR3 is TGCGCCAGCAGCCAAGTTGGGTGGGCCGGGGAGCTGTTTTTT.

This clonotype occurred many times. This chain links TRBV5-1 with TRBJ2-3; 9 positions match TRBD1. The V segment lost 4 bases and the J segment 4 bases; nucleotides outside the gene matches: 4. The germline gives CDR1 SGHRS, CDR2 YFSETQ. The CDR3 spans 14 residues. The CDR3 DNA sequence: TGCGCCAGCAGCACCGGGACAGGGTCAGATACGCAGTATTTT. It yields the protein CASSTGTGSDTQYF.

This clonotype was observed many times. The V gene is TRBV9, the J gene TRBJ2-3; the match to TRBD2 covers 14 bases. Germline V lookup: CDR1 SGDLS, CDR2 YYNGEE. V was pared by 5 bases and J by 3 bases, with 5 bases of the junction left unmatched. The CDR3 loop spans 16 amino acids. CDR3 amino acids: CASSRLAGGPTDTQYF. In nucleotides, the CDR3 is TGTGCCAGCAGTAGACTAGCGGGGGGGCCGACAGATACGCAGTATTTT.

The table lists this clonotype with a few counts. The chain employs TRBV20-1 and TRBJ2-7, with unresolved D. The V gene lost 0 bases and the J gene lost 3 bases, with 9 bases spanning the gap. Germline-derived CDR1 and CDR2 are DFQATT and SNEGSKA (reference sequence). The CDR3 is 13 residues long. DNA of the CDR3: TGCAGTGCTAGAGATCATGGTTACTACGAGCAGTACTTC. Protein: CSARDHGYYEQYF.

This clonotype has just a few counts. The rearrangement uses TRBV3-1 and TRBJ1-5; 9 bases line up with TRBD1. This CDR3 is built from 15 residues. Losses at the gene ends were 2 bases for V and 6 bases for J; bases not matched to a gene: 5. Germline V lookup: CDR1 LGHDT, CDR2 YNNKEL (reference sequence). CDR3 DNA sequence: TGTGCCAGCAGCCAACGGACAGGGGCTAGTCAGCCCCAGCATTTT. Amino acid sequence: CASSQRTGASQPQHF. Complete variable domain (other parts from reference TRBV3-1 and TRBJ1-5): DTAVSQTPKYLVTQMGNDKSIKCEQNLGHDTMYWYKQDSKKFLKIMFSYNNKELIINETVPNRFSPKSPDKAHLNLHINSLELGDSAVYFCASSQRTGASQPQHFGDGTRLSIL.